This TCR beta chain was profiled in a study of blood T cell repertoires in COVID-19. Study overall: Sites across the United States, Italy and Spain contributed samples from acute and convalescent COVID-19. PBMCs, B-cell-depleted T cells, or T cells provided the cDNA or gDNA that made up the material.

The CDR3 consists of 16 residues. The germline gives CDR1 SGHDT, CDR2 YYEEEE. V lost 2 bases and J 3 bases, leaving 17 bases between the germline ends. Authors' methods: Using reference gene primer amplification, nucleated cell counts were estimated. Data came from immunoSEQ multiplex PCR; TCRdb stores just in-frame clones and leaves some out. V and J calls and clone size are as listed in that table; D and trimming were resolved from the DNA. The sample lists about 100,000 clones; about 84% were seen once. Sequencing was carried out using peripheral blood. The rearrangement joins TRBV5-6 to TRBJ1-2; tentative D call: TRBD1 (5 bases). This clonotype originated in a human donor in a cohort sampled during active COVID-19. CDR3 sequence: CASSFLVGGYDYGYTF. For the CDR3, the DNA is TGTGCCAGCAGCTTCTTGGTTGGGGGGTACGACTATGGCTACACCTTC.